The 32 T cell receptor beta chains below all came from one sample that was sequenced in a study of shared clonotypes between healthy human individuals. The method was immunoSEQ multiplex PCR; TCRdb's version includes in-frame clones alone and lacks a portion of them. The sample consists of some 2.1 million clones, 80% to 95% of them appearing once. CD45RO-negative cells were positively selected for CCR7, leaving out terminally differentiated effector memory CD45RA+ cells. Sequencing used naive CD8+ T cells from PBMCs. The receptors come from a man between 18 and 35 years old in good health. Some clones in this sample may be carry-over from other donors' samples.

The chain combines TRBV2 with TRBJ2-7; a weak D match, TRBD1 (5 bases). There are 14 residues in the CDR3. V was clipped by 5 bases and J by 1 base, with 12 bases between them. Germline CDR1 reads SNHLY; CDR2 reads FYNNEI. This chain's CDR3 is CASSSGLSSYEQYF. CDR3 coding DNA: TGTGCCAGCAGTTCAGGGTTGAGTTCCTACGAGCAGTACTTC.

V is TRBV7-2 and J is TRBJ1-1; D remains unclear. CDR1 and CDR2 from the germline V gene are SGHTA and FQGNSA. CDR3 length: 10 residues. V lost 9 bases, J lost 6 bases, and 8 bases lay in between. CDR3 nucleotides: TGTGCCAGTCGGGGTTCTGAAGCTTTCTTT. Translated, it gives CASRGSEAFF. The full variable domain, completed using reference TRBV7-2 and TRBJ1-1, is GAGVSQSPSNKVTEKGKDVELRCDPISGHTALYWYRQSLGQGLEFLIYFQGNSAPDKSGLPSDRFSAERTGGSVSTLTIQRTQQEDSAVYLCASRGSEAFFGQGTRLTVV.

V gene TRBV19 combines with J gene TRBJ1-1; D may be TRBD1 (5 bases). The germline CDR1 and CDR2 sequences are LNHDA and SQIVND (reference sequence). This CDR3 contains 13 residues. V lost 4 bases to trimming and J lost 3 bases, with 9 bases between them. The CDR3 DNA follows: TGTGCCAGTAGTACCACAGGTGACACTGAAGCTTTCTTT. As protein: CASSTTGDTEAFF.

This CDR3 reads CASSPLGGLYNEQFF. The CDR3, as DNA: TGTGCCAGCAGCCCCCTAGGGGGCCTCTACAATGAGCAGTTCTTC. The V and J genes are TRBV28 and TRBJ2-1, with 7 bases identical to TRBD1. The CDR3 totals 15 residues. Trimming removed 6 bases from V and 3 bases from J; junction bases left unmatched: 8. Looked up from germline, CDR1 is MDHEN and CDR2 is SYDVKM. The full variable domain, with the rest looked up from reference TRBV28 and TRBJ2-1, is DVKVTQSSRYLVKRTGEKVFLECVQDMDHENMFWYRQDPGLGLRLIYFSYDVKMKEKGDIPEGYSVSREKKERFSLILESASTNQTSMYLCASSPLGGLYNEQFFGPGTRLTVL.

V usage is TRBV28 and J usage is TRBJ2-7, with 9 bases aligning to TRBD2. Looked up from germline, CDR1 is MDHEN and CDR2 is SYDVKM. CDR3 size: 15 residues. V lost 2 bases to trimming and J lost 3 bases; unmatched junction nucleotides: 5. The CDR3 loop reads CASSLGLSGGYEQYF. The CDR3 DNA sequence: TGTGCCAGCAGTTTAGGCCTTAGCGGGGGCTACGAGCAGTACTTC.

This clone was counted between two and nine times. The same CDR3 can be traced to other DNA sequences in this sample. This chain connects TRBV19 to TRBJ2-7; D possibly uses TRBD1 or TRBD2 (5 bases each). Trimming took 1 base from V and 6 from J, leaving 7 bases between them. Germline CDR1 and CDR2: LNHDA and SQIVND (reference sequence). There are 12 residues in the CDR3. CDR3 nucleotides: TGTGCCAGTAGTATAGGGGGGAGCGAGCAGTACTTC. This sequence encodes CASSIGGSEQYF.

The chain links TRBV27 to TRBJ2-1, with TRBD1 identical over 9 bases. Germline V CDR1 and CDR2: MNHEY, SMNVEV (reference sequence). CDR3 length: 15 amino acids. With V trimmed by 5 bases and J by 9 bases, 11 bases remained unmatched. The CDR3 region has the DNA TGTGCCAGCAGTCCAGGGGACAGGGACTTTGGTGAGCAGTTCTTC. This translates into CASSPGDRDFGEQFF.

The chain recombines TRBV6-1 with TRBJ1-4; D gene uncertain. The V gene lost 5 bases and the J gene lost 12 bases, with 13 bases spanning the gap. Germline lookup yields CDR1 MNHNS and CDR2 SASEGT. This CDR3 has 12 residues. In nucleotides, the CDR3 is TGTGCCAGCAGTATATTTCCTCGGGAACTGTTTTTT. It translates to CASSIFPRELFF.

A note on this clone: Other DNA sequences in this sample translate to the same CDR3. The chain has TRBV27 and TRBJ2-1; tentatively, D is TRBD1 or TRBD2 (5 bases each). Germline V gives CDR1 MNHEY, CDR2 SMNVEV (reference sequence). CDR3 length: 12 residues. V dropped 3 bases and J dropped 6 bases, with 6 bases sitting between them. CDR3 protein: CASSFGANEQFF. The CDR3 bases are TGTGCCAGCAGTTTCGGGGCCAATGAGCAGTTCTTC.

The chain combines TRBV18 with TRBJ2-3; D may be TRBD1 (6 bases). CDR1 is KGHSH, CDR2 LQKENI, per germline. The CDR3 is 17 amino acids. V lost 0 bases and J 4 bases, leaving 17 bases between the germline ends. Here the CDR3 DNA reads TGTGCCAGCTCACCACCGGAAGGGGGTTGGGGCCCAGATACGCAGTATTTT. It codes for CASSPPEGGWGPDTQYF.

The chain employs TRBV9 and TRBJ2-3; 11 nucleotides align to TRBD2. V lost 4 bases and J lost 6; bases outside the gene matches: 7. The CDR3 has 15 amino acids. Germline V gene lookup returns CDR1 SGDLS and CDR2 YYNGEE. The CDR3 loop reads CASSISGRDVDTQYF. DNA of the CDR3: TGTGCCAGCAGCATTAGCGGGAGGGATGTGGATACGCAGTATTTT.

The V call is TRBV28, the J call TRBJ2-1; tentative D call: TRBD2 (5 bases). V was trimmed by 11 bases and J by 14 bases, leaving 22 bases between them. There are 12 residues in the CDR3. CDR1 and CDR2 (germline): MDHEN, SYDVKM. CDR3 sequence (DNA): TGTGCCGGGAGAAGGCGTAGCCAGGCGGAGTTCTTC. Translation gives CAGRRRSQAEFF.

CDR3 sequence reads: CASSPWTGAPNTEAFF. CDR3 nucleotide sequence: TGTGCCAGCAGCCCATGGACAGGGGCACCGAACACTGAAGCTTTCTTT. V gene TRBV11-2 combines with J gene TRBJ1-1; TRBD1 matches 9 bases. The V and J ends lost 5 bases and 1 base, in that order; junction bases with no gene match: 8. CDR3 size: 16 residues. The germline V gene has CDR1 SGHAT and CDR2 FQNNGV.

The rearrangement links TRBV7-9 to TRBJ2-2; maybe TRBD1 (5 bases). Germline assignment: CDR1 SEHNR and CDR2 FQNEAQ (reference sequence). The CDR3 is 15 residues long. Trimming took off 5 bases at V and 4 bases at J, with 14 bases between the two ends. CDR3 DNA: TGTGCCAGCAGCCTGACAGCTACTTCCACCGGGGAGCTGTTTTTT. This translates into CASSLTATSTGELFF.

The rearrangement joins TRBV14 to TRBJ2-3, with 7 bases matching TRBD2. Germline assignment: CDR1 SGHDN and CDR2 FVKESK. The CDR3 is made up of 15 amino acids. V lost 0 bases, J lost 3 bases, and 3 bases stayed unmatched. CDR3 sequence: CASSQDVGGTDTQYF. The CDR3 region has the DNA TGTGCCAGCAGCCAAGATGTGGGGGGGACAGATACGCAGTATTTT.

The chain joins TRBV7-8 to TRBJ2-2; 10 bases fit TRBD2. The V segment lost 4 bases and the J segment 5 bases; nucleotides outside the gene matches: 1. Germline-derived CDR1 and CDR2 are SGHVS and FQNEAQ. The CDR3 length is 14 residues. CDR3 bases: TGTGCCAGCAGCTCTAGCGGGAGAACCGGGGAGCTGTTTTTT. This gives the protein CASSSSGRTGELFF.

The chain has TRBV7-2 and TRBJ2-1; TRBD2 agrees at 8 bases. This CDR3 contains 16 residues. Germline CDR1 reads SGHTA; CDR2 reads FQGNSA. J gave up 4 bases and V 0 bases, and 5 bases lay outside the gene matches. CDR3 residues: CASSLARSGIYNEQFF. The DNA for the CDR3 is TGTGCCAGCAGCTTAGCGCGTAGCGGGATTTACAATGAGCAGTTCTTC. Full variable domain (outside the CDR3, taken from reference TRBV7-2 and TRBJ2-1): GAGVSQSPSNKVTEKGKDVELRCDPISGHTALYWYRQSLGQGLEFLIYFQGNSAPDKSGLPSDRFSAERTGGSVSTLTIQRTQQEDSAVYLCASSLARSGIYNEQFFGPGTRLTVL.

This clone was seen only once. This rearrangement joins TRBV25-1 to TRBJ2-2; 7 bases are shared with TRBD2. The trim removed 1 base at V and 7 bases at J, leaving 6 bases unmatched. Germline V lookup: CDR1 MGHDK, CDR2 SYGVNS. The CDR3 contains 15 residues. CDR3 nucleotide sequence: TGTGCCAGCAGTGAATGGGGAGGGGCGGACGGGGAGCTGTTTTTT. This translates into CASSEWGGADGELFF.

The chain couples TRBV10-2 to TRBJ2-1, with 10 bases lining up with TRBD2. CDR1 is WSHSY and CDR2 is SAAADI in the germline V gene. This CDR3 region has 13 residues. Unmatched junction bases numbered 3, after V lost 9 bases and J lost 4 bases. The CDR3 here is CASTSGKYNEQFF. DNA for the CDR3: TGCGCCAGTACTAGCGGGAAGTACAATGAGCAGTTCTTC.

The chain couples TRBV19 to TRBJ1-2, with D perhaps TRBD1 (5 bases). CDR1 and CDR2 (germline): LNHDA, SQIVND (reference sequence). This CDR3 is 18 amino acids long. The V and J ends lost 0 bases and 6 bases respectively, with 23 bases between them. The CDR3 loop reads CASSIDRPGRPREDGYTF. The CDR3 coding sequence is TGTGCCAGTAGTATAGATCGGCCAGGGAGGCCTCGTGAGGATGGCTACACCTTC. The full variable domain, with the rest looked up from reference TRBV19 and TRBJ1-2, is DGGITQSPKYLFRKEGQNVTLSCEQNLNHDAMYWYRQDPGQGLRLIYYSQIVNDFQKGDIAEGYSVSREKKESFPLTVTSAQKNPTAFYLCASSIDRPGRPREDGYTFGSGTRLTVV.

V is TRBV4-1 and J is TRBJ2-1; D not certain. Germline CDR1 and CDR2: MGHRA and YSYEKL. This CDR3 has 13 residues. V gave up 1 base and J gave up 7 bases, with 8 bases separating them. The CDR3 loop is CASSQARQNEQFF. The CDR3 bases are TGCGCCAGCAGCCAAGCCCGCCAAAATGAGCAGTTCTTC.

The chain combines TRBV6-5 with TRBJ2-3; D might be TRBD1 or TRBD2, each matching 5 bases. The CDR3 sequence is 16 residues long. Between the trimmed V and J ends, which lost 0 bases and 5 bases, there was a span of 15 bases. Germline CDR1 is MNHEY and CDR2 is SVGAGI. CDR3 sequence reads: CASSYSIGGFRDTQYF. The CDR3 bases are TGTGCCAGCAGTTACTCGATTGGGGGTTTTCGAGATACGCAGTATTTT.

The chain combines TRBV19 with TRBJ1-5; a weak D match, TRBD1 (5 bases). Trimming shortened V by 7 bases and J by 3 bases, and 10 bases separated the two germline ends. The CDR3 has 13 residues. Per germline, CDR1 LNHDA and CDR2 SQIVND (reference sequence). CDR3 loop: CASKDRYNQPQHF. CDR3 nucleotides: TGTGCCAGTAAAGACAGATACAATCAGCCCCAGCATTTT.

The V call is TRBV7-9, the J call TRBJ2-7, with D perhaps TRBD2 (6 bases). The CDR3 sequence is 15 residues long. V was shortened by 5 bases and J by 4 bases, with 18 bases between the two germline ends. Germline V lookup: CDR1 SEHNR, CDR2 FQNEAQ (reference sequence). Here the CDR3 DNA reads TGTGCCAGCAGCGGGACGGGGGAAGGGGTTTACGAGCAGTACTTC. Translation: CASSGTGEGVYEQYF.

CDR3 nucleotide sequence: TGTGCCAGCAGCCCAGGAGGAGGAAGACTGTTTTTT. Its protein is CASSPGGGRLFF. The chain recombines TRBV7-6 with TRBJ1-4; no clear D gene. Germline V CDR1 and CDR2: SGHVS, FNYEAQ. The ends were cut back, 5 bases at V and 13 bases at J, with 14 bases in the middle. The CDR3 totals 12 residues.

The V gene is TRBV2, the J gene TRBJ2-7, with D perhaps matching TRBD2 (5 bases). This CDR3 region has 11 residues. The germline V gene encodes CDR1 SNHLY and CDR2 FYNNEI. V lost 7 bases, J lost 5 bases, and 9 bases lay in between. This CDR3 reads CASMRAHEQYF. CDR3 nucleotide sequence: TGTGCCAGCATGCGGGCCCACGAGCAGTACTTC.

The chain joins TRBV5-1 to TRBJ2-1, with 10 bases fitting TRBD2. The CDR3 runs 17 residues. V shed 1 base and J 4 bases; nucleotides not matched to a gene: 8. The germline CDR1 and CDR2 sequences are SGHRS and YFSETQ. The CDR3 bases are TGCGCCAGCAGCTTGAAGGGGACTAGCGTAGTGTACAATGAGCAGTTCTTC. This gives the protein CASSLKGTSVVYNEQFF.

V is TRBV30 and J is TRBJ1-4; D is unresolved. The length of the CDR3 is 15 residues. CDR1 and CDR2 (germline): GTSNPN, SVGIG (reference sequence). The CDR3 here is CARRSDFPTNEKLFF. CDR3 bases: TGTGCTCGAAGGTCTGATTTCCCAACTAATGAAAAACTGTTTTTT.

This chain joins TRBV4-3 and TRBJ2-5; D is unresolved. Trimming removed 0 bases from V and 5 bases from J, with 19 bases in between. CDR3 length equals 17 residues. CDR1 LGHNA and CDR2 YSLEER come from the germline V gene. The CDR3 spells CASSQETPSTSEETQYF. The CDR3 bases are TGCGCCAGCAGCCAAGAAACCCCATCCACTTCCGAGGAGACCCAGTACTTC.

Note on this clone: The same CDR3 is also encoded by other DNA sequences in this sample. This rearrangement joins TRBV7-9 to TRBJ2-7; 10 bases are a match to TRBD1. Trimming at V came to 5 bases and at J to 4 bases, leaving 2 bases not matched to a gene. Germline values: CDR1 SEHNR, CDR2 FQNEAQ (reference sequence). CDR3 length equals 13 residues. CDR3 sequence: CASSQDRGYEQYF. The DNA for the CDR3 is TGTGCCAGCAGCCAGGACAGGGGGTACGAGCAGTACTTC.

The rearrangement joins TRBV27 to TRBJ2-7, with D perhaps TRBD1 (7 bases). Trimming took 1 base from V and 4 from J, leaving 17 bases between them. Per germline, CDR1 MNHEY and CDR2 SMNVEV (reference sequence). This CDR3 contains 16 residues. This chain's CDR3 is CASSLYAGGLAYEQYF. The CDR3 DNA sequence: TGTGCCAGCAGTTTATATGCAGGGGGACTCGCATACGAGCAGTACTTC.

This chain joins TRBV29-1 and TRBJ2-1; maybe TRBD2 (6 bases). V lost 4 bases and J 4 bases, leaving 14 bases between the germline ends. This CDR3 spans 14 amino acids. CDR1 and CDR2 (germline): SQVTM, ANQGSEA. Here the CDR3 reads CSVGGGAVYNEQFF. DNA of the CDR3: TGCAGCGTTGGAGGAGGGGCCGTATACAATGAGCAGTTCTTC.